This paragraph covers one T cell receptor (beta chain) sequence. Its antigen is undetermined. This record comes from a study of cytomegalovirus exposure and HLA in healthy donors. The overall study: Sequencing of around 200 million T cells in an earlier analysis found 90 million to 120 million unique TCR beta sequences.

PCR used 60 Vbeta primers and 13 Jbeta primers. Sequencing used immunoSEQ multiplex PCR; TCRdb keeps in-frame clones, though not all of them. The sample holds some 85,000 clones, roughly 76% seen once. With 1 base removed from V and 3 bases from J, the gap between germline ends came to 15 bases. The germline V gene has CDR1 SGHDN and CDR2 FVKESK. The CDR3 is 17 residues long. Study outcomes and limitations: 164 TCR beta chains were listed as cytomegalovirus-associated. Available immune exposure information covered CMV serostatus only.

The sample was PBMCs. V usage is TRBV14 and J usage is TRBJ2-2, with D possibly being TRBD2 (7 bases). This receptor was identified in a male donor in good health and CMV-seronegative. CDR3 in DNA: TGTGCCAGCAGCCAAGTGGGCGGGGGCAAGTACACCGGGGAGCTGTTTTTT. Translating gives CASSQVGGGKYTGELFF.